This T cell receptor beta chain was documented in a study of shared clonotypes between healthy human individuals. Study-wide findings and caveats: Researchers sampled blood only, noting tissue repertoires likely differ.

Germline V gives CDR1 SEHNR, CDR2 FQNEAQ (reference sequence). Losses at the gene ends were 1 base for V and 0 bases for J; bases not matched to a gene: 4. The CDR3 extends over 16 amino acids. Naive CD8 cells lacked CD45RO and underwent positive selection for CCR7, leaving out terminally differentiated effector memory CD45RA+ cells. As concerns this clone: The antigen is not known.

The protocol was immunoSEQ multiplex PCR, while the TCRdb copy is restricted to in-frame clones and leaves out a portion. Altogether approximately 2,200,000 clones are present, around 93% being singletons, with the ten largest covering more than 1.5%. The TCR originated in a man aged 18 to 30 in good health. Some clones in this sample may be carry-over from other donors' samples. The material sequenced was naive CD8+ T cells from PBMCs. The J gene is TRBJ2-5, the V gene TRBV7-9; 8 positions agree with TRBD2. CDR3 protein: CASSLGPGGYQETQYF. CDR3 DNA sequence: TGTGCCAGCAGCTTAGGCCCGGGAGGGTACCAAGAGACCCAGTACTTC.